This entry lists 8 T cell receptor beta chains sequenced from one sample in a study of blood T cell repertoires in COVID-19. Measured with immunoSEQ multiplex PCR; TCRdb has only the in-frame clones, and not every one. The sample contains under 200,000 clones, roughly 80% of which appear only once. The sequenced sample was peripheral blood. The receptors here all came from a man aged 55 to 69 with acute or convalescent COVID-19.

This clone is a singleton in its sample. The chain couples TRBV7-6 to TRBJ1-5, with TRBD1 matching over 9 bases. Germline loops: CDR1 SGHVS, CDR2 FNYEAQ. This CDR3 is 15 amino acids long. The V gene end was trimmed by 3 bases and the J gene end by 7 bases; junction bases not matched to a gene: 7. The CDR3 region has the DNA TGTGCCAGCAGCTTTAGGGGACAGGGAACACAGCCCCAGCATTTT. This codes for CASSFRGQGTQPQHF. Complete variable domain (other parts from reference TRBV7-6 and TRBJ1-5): GAGVSQSPRYKVTKRGQDVALRCDPISGHVSLYWYRQALGQGPEFLTYFNYEAQQDKSGLPNDRFSAERPEGSISTLTIQRTEQRDSAMYRCASSFRGQGTQPQHFGDGTRLSIL.

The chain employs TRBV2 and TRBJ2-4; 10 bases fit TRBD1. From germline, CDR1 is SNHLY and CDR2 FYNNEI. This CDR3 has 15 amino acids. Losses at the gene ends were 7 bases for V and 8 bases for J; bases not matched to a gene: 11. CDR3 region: CASTPGQGYGHIQYF. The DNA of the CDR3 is TGTGCCAGCACTCCGGGACAGGGGTATGGGCACATTCAGTACTTC.

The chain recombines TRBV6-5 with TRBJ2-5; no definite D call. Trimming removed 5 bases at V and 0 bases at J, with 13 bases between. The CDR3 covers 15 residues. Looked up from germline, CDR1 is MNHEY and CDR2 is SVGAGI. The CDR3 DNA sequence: TGTGCCAGCAGTCACAGAGCCTCGTACCAAGAGACCCAGTACTTC. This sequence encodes CASSHRASYQETQYF.

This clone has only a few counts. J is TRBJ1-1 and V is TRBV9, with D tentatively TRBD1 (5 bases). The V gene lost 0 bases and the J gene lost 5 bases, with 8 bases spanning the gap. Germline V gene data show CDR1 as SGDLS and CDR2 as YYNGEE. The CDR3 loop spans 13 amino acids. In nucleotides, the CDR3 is TGTGCCAGCAGCGTAGCAGGGAGGACTGAAGCTTTCTTT. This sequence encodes CASSVAGRTEAFF.

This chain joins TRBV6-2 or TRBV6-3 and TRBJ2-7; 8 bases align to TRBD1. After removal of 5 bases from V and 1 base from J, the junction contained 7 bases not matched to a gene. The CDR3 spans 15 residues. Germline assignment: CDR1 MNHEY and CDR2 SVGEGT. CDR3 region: CASSPRQGASYEQYF. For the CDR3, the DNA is TGTGCCAGCAGTCCCCGGCAGGGGGCTTCCTACGAGCAGTACTTC.

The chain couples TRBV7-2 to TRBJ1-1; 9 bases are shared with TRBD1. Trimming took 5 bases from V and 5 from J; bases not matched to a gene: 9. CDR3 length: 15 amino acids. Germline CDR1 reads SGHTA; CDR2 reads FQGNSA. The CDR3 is CASSPQTGGITEAFF. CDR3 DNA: TGTGCCAGCAGCCCCCAGACAGGGGGGATAACTGAAGCTTTCTTT.

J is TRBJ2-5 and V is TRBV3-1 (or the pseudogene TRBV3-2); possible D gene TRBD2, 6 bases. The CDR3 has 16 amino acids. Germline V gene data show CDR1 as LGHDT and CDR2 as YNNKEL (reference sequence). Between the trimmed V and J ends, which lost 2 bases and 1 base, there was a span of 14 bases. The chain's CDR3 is CASSQKISGGQETQYF. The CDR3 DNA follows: TGTGCCAGCAGCCAAAAGATTTCCGGGGGCCAAGAGACCCAGTACTTC.

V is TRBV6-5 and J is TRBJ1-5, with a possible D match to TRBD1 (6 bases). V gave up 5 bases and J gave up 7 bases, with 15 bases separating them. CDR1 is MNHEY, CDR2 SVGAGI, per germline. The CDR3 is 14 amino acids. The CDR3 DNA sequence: TGTGCCAGCAGTCGGGGGGGCGCAGGACAGCCCCAGCATTTT. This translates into CASSRGGAGQPQHF.